Below are 21 T cell receptor beta chains sequenced from a single sample in a study of T cell responses to AZD1222 COVID-19 vaccine. Only in-frame clones appear in the TCRdb table, and some are missing; sequencing was by immunoSEQ multiplex PCR. The sample gives 130,000 or so clones, more than 90% of which show up once; 1.5% to 2% is in the top ten. The sequences come from peripheral blood, collected on day 0 of AZD1222 vaccination. Receptor source: an adult in good health.

The chain carries TRBV27 and TRBJ1-6, with TRBD1 matching over 7 bases. The V segment lost 3 bases and the J segment 10 bases; nucleotides outside the gene matches: 9. There are 15 residues in the CDR3. Germline assignment: CDR1 MNHEY and CDR2 SMNVEV (reference sequence). The CDR3 DNA reads as TGTGCCAGCAGTTTTGGGCAGGGGGTATGGTCACCCCTCCACTTT. Protein sequence: CASSFGQGVWSPLHF.

This sequence joins TRBV9 and TRBJ1-5; D not certain. Trimming removed 0 bases at V and 3 bases at J, with 7 bases between. This CDR3 is 14 amino acids long. Germline lookup yields CDR1 SGDLS and CDR2 YYNGEE. The CDR3 nucleotides read TGTGCCAGCAGCGTAGAAAGATTCAATCAGCCCCAGCATTTT. It translates to CASSVERFNQPQHF.

The V and J genes are TRBV5-1 and TRBJ2-7, with D perhaps matching TRBD1 (5 bases). V was clipped by 4 bases and J by 2 bases, with 16 bases between them. The CDR3 runs 15 residues. The V gene's germline CDR1 is SGHRS and CDR2 YFSETQ. CDR3 amino acids: CASSPSDIGAYEQYF. The CDR3, as DNA: TGCGCCAGCAGCCCTTCCGATATAGGGGCCTACGAGCAGTACTTC.

The V and J genes are TRBV5-1 and TRBJ2-1; 7 nucleotides match TRBD2. The CDR3 has 14 amino acids. V shed 7 bases, J shed 7 bases, and the junction held 11 bases outside the gene matches. Germline V gene data show CDR1 as SGHRS and CDR2 as YFSETQ. CDR3 nucleotides: TGCGCCAGCTCTCCCGCGGGAGTAGGTAATGAGCAGTTCTTC. It translates to CASSPAGVGNEQFF.

This chain connects TRBV7-9 to TRBJ2-7; no clear D gene. The CDR3 spans 14 residues. V lost 1 base, J lost 3 bases, and 10 bases lay in between. From germline, CDR1 is SEHNR and CDR2 FQNEAQ (reference sequence). The CDR3 nucleotides read TGTGCCAGCAGCTTAGAGTATGATAGCTACGAGCAGTACTTC. Translated, it gives CASSLEYDSYEQYF.

The chain is built from TRBV29-1 and TRBJ1-2, with 9 bases aligning to TRBD1. Germline V gene data show CDR1 as SQVTM and CDR2 as ANQGSEA. Trimming took 4 bases from V and 4 from J; bases not matched to a gene: 1. This CDR3 spans 12 amino acids. This chain's CDR3 is CSVGDRAYGYTF. The CDR3 nucleotides are TGCAGCGTTGGGGACAGGGCCTATGGCTACACCTTC.

The V call is TRBV10-3, the J call TRBJ2-1; 14 bases align to TRBD2. Germline V CDR1 and CDR2: ENHRY, SYGVKD. V shed 0 bases, J shed 7 bases, and the junction held 5 bases outside the gene matches. This CDR3 comprises 17 residues. The CDR3 nucleotides are TGTGCCATCAGTGAGTCAAGACTAGCGGGAGGGAGGAATGAGCAGTTCTTC. It yields the protein CAISESRLAGGRNEQFF.

The V and J genes are TRBV7-9 and TRBJ2-7, with D possibly TRBD1 on 6 matching bases. V lost 1 base and J 1 base, leaving 11 bases between the germline ends. Per the germline V gene, CDR1 is SEHNR and CDR2 is FQNEAQ (reference sequence). The CDR3 contains 15 residues. The CDR3 coding sequence is TGTGCCAGCAGCTTAGTTCGGGACACATCCTACGAGCAGTACTTC. This translates into CASSLVRDTSYEQYF.

CDR3 DNA sequence: TGTGCCAGCAGTTTTATTCTCACAGATACGCAGTATTTT. Translation: CASSFILTDTQYF. The chain carries TRBV6-2 or TRBV6-3 and TRBJ2-3, with unresolved D. V shed 4 bases and J shed 2 bases, with 7 bases lying between them. This CDR3 has 13 amino acids. Germline V gene sequence: CDR1 MNHEY, CDR2 SVGEGT.

The V call is TRBV7-2, the J call TRBJ2-7; 8 bases align to TRBD1. Germline assignment: CDR1 SGHTA and CDR2 FQGNSA. J was trimmed by 0 bases and V by 8 bases; bases with no gene match: 6. The length of the CDR3 is 14 residues. The CDR3 loop reads CASSGQVNSYEQYF. In DNA, the CDR3 is TGTGCCAGCTCGGGACAGGTTAACTCCTACGAGCAGTACTTC.

The genes are TRBV3-1 (or the pseudogene TRBV3-2) and TRBJ2-3; 8 bases align to TRBD2. The CDR3 has 16 residues. Germline V gene lookup returns CDR1 LGHDT and CDR2 YNNKEL (reference sequence). J gave up 0 bases and V 5 bases, and 7 bases lay outside the gene matches. CDR3 amino acids: CASSGRGGTSTDTQYF. Here the CDR3 DNA reads TGTGCCAGCAGCGGACGGGGGGGGACTAGCACAGATACGCAGTATTTT.

CDR3 sequence reads: CASSQEIGHTQYF. In DNA, the CDR3 is TGCGCCAGCAGCCAAGAGATCGGGCATACGCAGTATTTT. V and J are TRBV4-3 and TRBJ2-3; D is uncertain. The CDR3 is 13 amino acids. Germline loops: CDR1 LGHNA, CDR2 YSLEER. The ends were cut back, 0 bases at V and 7 bases at J, with 8 bases in the middle.

The CDR3 bases are TGTGCCAGCAGCTTAGGGCCAGATACGCAGTATTTT. Amino acids: CASSLGPDTQYF. V gene TRBV7-9 combines with J gene TRBJ2-3; D not certain. The V end lost 1 base, the J end lost 4 bases, and 3 bases lay between the germline ends. This CDR3 has 12 residues. The germline V gene encodes CDR1 SEHNR and CDR2 FQNEAQ (reference sequence).

This chain uses TRBV9 with TRBJ2-3, with 13 nucleotides matching TRBD2. Germline V CDR1 and CDR2: SGDLS, YYNGEE. The CDR3 sequence is 16 residues long. V shed 4 bases and J 5 bases; nucleotides not matched to a gene: 7. The CDR3: CASSQLAGGPVDTQYF. The DNA for the CDR3 is TGTGCCAGCAGCCAACTAGCGGGGGGGCCAGTAGATACGCAGTATTTT. The variable domain in full, with the rest retrieved from reference TRBV9 and TRBJ2-3, is DSGVTQTPKHLITATGQRVTLRCSPRSGDLSVYWYQQSLDQGLQFLIQYYNGEERAKGNILERFSAQQFPDLHSELNLSSLELGDSALYFCASSQLAGGPVDTQYFGPGTRLTVL.

For the CDR3, the DNA is TGCAGTGCTAGTTCTGGTCGGACTGAAGCTTTCTTT. Translation gives CSASSGRTEAFF. The V call is TRBV20-1, the J call TRBJ1-1; D call uncertain. The CDR3 is 12 residues long. Germline lookup yields CDR1 DFQATT and CDR2 SNEGSKA (reference sequence). V was pared by 3 bases and J by 5 bases, with 10 bases between.

V usage is TRBV6-5 and J usage is TRBJ1-3; D is unresolved. Germline V lookup: CDR1 MNHEY, CDR2 SVGAGI. CDR3 length: 11 amino acids. V was clipped by 1 base and J by 8 bases, with 3 bases between them. The CDR3 protein is CASSYLDTIYF. The CDR3 DNA is TGTGCCAGCAGTTACTTGGACACCATATATTTT.

This chain uses TRBV4-3 with TRBJ2-5; 8 nucleotides agree with TRBD2. After removal of 0 bases from V and 4 bases from J, the junction contained 1 base not matched to a gene. Per germline, CDR1 LGHNA and CDR2 YSLEER. The CDR3 spans 14 residues. The CDR3, as DNA: TGCGCCAGCAGCCAAGATCGGGGGGGAGAGACCCAGTACTTC. Translating it yields CASSQDRGGETQYF.

The rearrangement uses TRBV12-3 or TRBV12-4 and TRBJ1-4; tentatively, D is TRBD1 (5 bases). V was shortened by 6 bases and J by 8 bases, with 13 bases between the two germline ends. There are 13 residues in the CDR3. This CDR3 is CASSFRDEEKLFF. CDR3 DNA sequence: TGTGCCAGCAGCTTTAGGGACGAGGAAAAACTGTTTTTT.

V and J are TRBV7-3 and TRBJ2-7; D is unresolved. The CDR3 is 15 amino acids. Germline CDR1 and CDR2: SGHTA and FQGTGA. The ends were cut back, 0 bases at V and 3 bases at J, with 12 bases in the middle. The CDR3 bases are TGTGCCAGCAGCTTAACGCCGGGCGTGCTCTACGAGCAGTACTTC. Protein: CASSLTPGVLYEQYF.

This chain links TRBV13 with TRBJ2-3; unclear D gene. The germline gives CDR1 PRHDT, CDR2 FYEKMQ (reference sequence). The V and J ends lost 6 bases and 6 bases respectively, with 10 bases between them. This CDR3 contains 12 residues. The CDR3 DNA is TGTGCCAGCAGTCCGGAAGTCGATACGCAGTATTTT. Residues: CASSPEVDTQYF.

The chain recombines TRBV5-6 with TRBJ1-2, with D maybe TRBD1 (6 bases). The germline gives CDR1 SGHDT, CDR2 YYEEEE. CDR3 length equals 14 residues. The V and J ends lost 5 bases and 3 bases respectively, with 14 bases between them. The CDR3 coding sequence is TGTGCCAGCAGTCGAGGGGGATTTGACTATGGCTACACCTTC. It codes for CASSRGGFDYGYTF. Complete variable domain (other parts from reference TRBV5-6 and TRBJ1-2): DAGVTQSPTHLIKTRGQQVTLRCSPKSGHDTVSWYQQALGQGPQFIFQYYEEEERQRGNFPDRFSGHQFPNYSSELNVNALLLGDSALYLCASSRGGFDYGYTFGSGTRLTVV.